A selection of T cell receptor beta chains follows, all from one sample in a study of T-cell reconstitution after alpha-beta-depleted transplantation in children. Each CDR3 protein is one row after TCRdb ran MiXCR on the PCR reads. The sample has around 530,000 distinct CDR3 sequences; over 25% are singletons. The sequences come from PBMCs from the stem cell graft donor, collected from the stem cell graft. All receptors derive from a human donor who donated a stem cell graft to a child with aplastic anemia. CDR3s include the opening cysteine and the closing phenylalanine or tryptophan. A D gene is named only where the DNA matches it firmly. Clone size is shown for a subset of rows, as once, few, many or a class of expanded clone.

>TRBV5-5|TRBD1|17|few|TRBJ1-5
CASSFQIKGQENQPQHF
>TRBV18|NA|16|NA|TRBJ2-1
CASSPLSGFSYNEQFF
>TRBV5-1|NA|16|NA|TRBJ1-3
CASSLDAVSAGNTIYF
>TRBV25-1|TRBD1|15|once|TRBJ2-5
CASSEYEGAGETQYF
>TRBV6-2/TRBV6-3|NA|15|few|TRBJ2-2
CASSPRGENTGELFF
>TRBV19|TRBD1|18|NA|TRBJ1-1
CASSIGGWTGGPNTEAFF
>TRBV5-1|TRBD1|14|NA|TRBJ1-2
CASSFDRGLYGYTF
>TRBV28|TRBD1|16|few|TRBJ2-7
CASSSAGTGKPYEQYF
>TRBV29-1|TRBD1|12|NA|TRBJ1-1
CSVLKGAAEAFF
>TRBV5-1|NA|15|once|TRBJ2-5
CASSFADSLGETQYF
>TRBV10-3|NA|17|NA|TRBJ2-2
CAISEVETSFNTGELFF
>TRBV7-9|TRBD1|14|NA|TRBJ1-4
CASSYGQGLEKLFF
>TRBV20-1|NA|19|few|TRBJ1-1
CSARDHMPGTTKFETEAFF
>TRBV20-1|NA|15|NA|TRBJ2-5
CSARGGRGHQETQYF
>TRBV24-1|TRBD2|14|NA|TRBJ2-7
CASSTSGKAYEQYF
>TRBV9|TRBD2|15|few|TRBJ2-1
CASSVVGLAGDEQFF
>TRBV12-3/TRBV12-4|NA|12|NA|TRBJ1-5
CASSSWSLPQHF
>TRBV20-1|NA|12|few|TRBJ2-7
CSASTPSYEQYF
>TRBV29-1|NA|12|NA|TRBJ2-3
CSVVLAADTQYF
>TRBV6-1|TRBD1|15|few|TRBJ1-5
CASSVAGTGTQPQHF
>TRBV4-3|NA|14|few|TRBJ2-2
CASSQGGGTGELFF
>TRBV5-3|NA|15|NA|TRBJ2-3
CARSFDTPKLDTQYF
>TRBV20-1|TRBD2|16|few|TRBJ2-5
CSAGPSSGTARRAQYF
>TRBV30|NA|12|NA|TRBJ2-1
CAWSVSVLEQFF
>TRBV29-1|NA|14|NA|TRBJ2-3
CSVAGGTGTDTQYF
>TRBV5-1|NA|13|many|TRBJ2-7
CASSTEEASEQYF
>TRBV13|TRBD1|23|few|TRBJ2-6
CASSPFSGTGAQGPYSGANVLTF
>TRBV6-6|NA|11|few|TRBJ2-5
CASSPDGTQYF
>TRBV21-1|NA|13|NA|TRBJ2-4
CASTQGFENIQYF
>TRBV4-3|NA|14|NA|TRBJ2-5
CASSRGDPPETQYF
>TRBV12-3/TRBV12-4|TRBD1|13|NA|TRBJ2-7
CASNLGTANLQYF
>TRBV7-2|TRBD2|15|NA|TRBJ2-7
CASSLSTSGPYEQYF
>TRBV6-5|TRBD1|19|NA|TRBJ2-4
CASSYSRTGGDLAKNIQYF
>TRBV9|TRBD1|15|few|TRBJ1-3
CASSEGTGAGNTIYF
>TRBV6-5|NA|17|few|TRBJ1-1
CASSYGSSLSMNTEAFF
>TRBV12-3/TRBV12-4|NA|15|few|TRBJ1-1
CASSSGGTQNTEAFF